Following are 31 T cell receptor beta chains from one sample sequenced in a study of blood T cell repertoires in COVID-19. Assay: immunoSEQ multiplex PCR; the TCRdb copy retains only in-frame clones and omits some. This sample has around 250,000 clones, with around 84% found just once. Sequencing used PBMCs or T cells enriched from blood (not recorded which). The receptors derive from a woman aged 45 to 65 who had recovered from COVID-19.

The V gene is TRBV11-1, the J gene TRBJ1-1; 8 bases agree with TRBD1. Germline values: CDR1 SGHAT, CDR2 FQDESV (reference sequence). CDR3 size: 14 residues. The V and J ends lost 5 bases and 2 bases, in that order; junction bases with no gene match: 4. CDR3 DNA: TGTGCCAGCAGCCCCGGACAGGGAAACACTGAAGCTTTCTTT. This encodes CASSPGQGNTEAFF.

The rearrangement links TRBV25-1 to TRBJ1-6; D perhaps matches TRBD1 (5 bases). This CDR3 region has 15 residues. The V gene lost 3 bases and the J gene lost 9 bases, with 15 bases spanning the gap. Germline lookup yields CDR1 MGHDK and CDR2 SYGVNS. The CDR3 nucleotides read TGTGCCAGCAGTGAGTTCGGCCAGGGAGGTTCACCCCTCCACTTT. Encoded protein: CASSEFGQGGSPLHF.

The V gene is TRBV21-1, the J gene TRBJ2-2; TRBD2 is the table's D call, not checked against the DNA. TRBV21-1 is a documented pseudogene. This CDR3 has 15 amino acids. The CDR3 DNA reads as TGTGCCAGCAGCAACTGTGGCGGGAAGCCCGGGGAGCTGTTTTTT. It yields the protein CASSNCGGKPGELFF.

The V call is TRBV27, the J call TRBJ2-7; TRBD1 is a possible D gene (5 bases). The CDR3 spans 15 residues. Germline values: CDR1 MNHEY, CDR2 SMNVEV (reference sequence). V was pared by 3 bases and J by 3 bases, with 15 bases between. CDR3 sequence reads: CASSLSIDSYYEQYF. As DNA, the CDR3 is TGTGCCAGCAGTTTGTCGATAGACAGCTACTACGAGCAGTACTTC.

In this sample, this clone turned up a few times. The chain links TRBV10-1 to TRBJ2-7, with 8 positions matching TRBD2. The CDR3 consists of 16 residues. The V gene end was trimmed by 10 bases and the J gene end by 5 bases; junction bases not matched to a gene: 19. Germline V gives CDR1 WNHNN, CDR2 SYGVQD (reference sequence). The DNA of the CDR3 is TGCGCCACTATGGAGGAGTTTCGGGAGGGCAGGAACGAGCAGTACTTC. This sequence encodes CATMEEFREGRNEQYF.

This rearrangement joins TRBV28 to TRBJ1-2; 8 nucleotides align to TRBD1. V shed 7 bases, J shed 7 bases, and the junction held 11 bases outside the gene matches. There are 14 residues in the CDR3. Looked up from germline, CDR1 is MDHEN and CDR2 is SYDVKM. Here the CDR3 reads CASTSGGQGGGYTF. In nucleotides, the CDR3 is TGTGCCAGCACCTCAGGGGGCCAGGGAGGTGGCTACACCTTC.

The chain carries TRBV5-1 and TRBJ2-1; D might be TRBD2 (5 bases). Deletions cut 0 bases from V and 0 bases from J, with 10 bases between. Germline values: CDR1 SGHRS, CDR2 YFSETQ. The CDR3 has 16 amino acids. The CDR3 is CASSLGTHGSYNEQFF. The CDR3 DNA is TGCGCCAGCAGCTTGGGGACTCATGGCTCCTACAATGAGCAGTTCTTC.

This chain uses TRBV4-1 with TRBJ2-1, with 11 bases identical to TRBD2. This CDR3 has 16 amino acids. Losses at the gene ends were 1 base for V and 6 bases for J; bases not matched to a gene: 5. Germline assignment: CDR1 MGHRA and CDR2 YSYEKL. CDR3 nucleotide sequence: TGCGCCAGCAGCCAAGTGAGTACTAGCGGGAGCAATGAGCAGTTCTTC. This gives the protein CASSQVSTSGSNEQFF.

The CDR3 coding sequence is TGTGCCAGCAGCTTAATGTCTGACAGTGAAGCTTTCTTT. It yields the protein CASSLMSDSEAFF. The chain carries TRBV7-3 and TRBJ1-1; TRBD1 is a possible D gene (5 bases). Germline CDR1 reads SGHTA; CDR2 reads FQGTGA. Trimming removed 1 base at V and 7 bases at J, with 10 bases between. The CDR3 runs to 13 residues.

The J gene is TRBJ1-1, the V gene TRBV27; D might be TRBD1 (6 bases). The V end was cut by 4 bases, the J end by 1 base, with 16 bases between. This CDR3 contains 16 residues. Germline V gene data show CDR1 as MNHEY and CDR2 as SMNVEV (reference sequence). The CDR3 sequence: CASSSNSGQQNTEAFF. The CDR3 DNA sequence: TGTGCCAGCAGTTCAAACTCAGGACAGCAGAACACTGAAGCTTTCTTT.

This chain joins TRBV25-1 and TRBJ2-1, with D perhaps TRBD2 (6 bases). V was pared by 7 bases and J by 2 bases, with 15 bases between. CDR1 MGHDK and CDR2 SYGVNS come from the germline V gene. The CDR3 extends over 15 amino acids. The CDR3 sequence: CASMILGGTYNEQFF. The CDR3 region has the DNA TGTGCCAGCATGATACTAGGCGGGACCTACAATGAGCAGTTCTTC.

This rearrangement joins TRBV11-2 to TRBJ2-7; a possible D gene is TRBD2 (6 bases). From germline, CDR1 is SGHAT and CDR2 FQNNGV. This CDR3 contains 19 residues. The ends were cut back, 0 bases at V and 2 bases at J, with 23 bases in the middle. DNA for the CDR3: TGTGCCAGCAGCTTAGATCCCCGCTATGGAGCGGAGGGAGCCTACGAGCAGTACTTC. It is translated as CASSLDPRYGAEGAYEQYF.

The gene calls are TRBV3-1 (or the pseudogene TRBV3-2) and TRBJ1-1; D is perhaps TRBD1 (6 bases). The CDR3 sequence is 15 residues long. Germline CDR1 and CDR2: LGHDT and YNNKEL (reference sequence). Trimming cost V 2 bases and J 1 base, with 11 bases left between them. This CDR3 reads CASSQTGIQNTEAFF. The DNA for the CDR3 is TGTGCCAGCAGCCAAACAGGGATTCAGAACACTGAAGCTTTCTTT.

The chain couples TRBV2 to TRBJ2-7, with 11 bases aligning to TRBD2. The CDR3 is 16 amino acids. Germline V gene sequence: CDR1 SNHLY, CDR2 FYNNEI. After removal of 6 bases from V and 2 bases from J, the junction contained 9 bases not matched to a gene. CDR3 coding DNA: TGTGCCAGCAGGTACCCGACTAGCGGGGTAACCTACGAGCAGTACTTC. It codes for CASRYPTSGVTYEQYF.

V usage is TRBV3-1 (or the pseudogene TRBV3-2) and J usage is TRBJ2-1; D unclear. In germline, CDR1 is LGHDT, CDR2 YNNKEL (reference sequence). The CDR3 is 13 amino acids. V lost 4 bases, J lost 4 bases, and 8 bases lay in between. The CDR3 DNA reads as TGTGCCAGCAGCCTCACAAGATACAATGAGCAGTTCTTC. Protein: CASSLTRYNEQFF.

About this clone itself: The same CDR3 also results from other DNA sequences found in this sample. The J gene is TRBJ2-5, the V gene TRBV2; 7 nucleotides agree with TRBD2. The junction had 1 base not matched to a gene; V was cut back by 4 bases and J by 2 bases. The germline V gene encodes CDR1 SNHLY and CDR2 FYNNEI. The length of the CDR3 is 13 residues. CDR3 sequence: CASSAGLQETQYF. The CDR3 DNA reads TGTGCCAGCAGTGCGGGACTACAAGAGACCCAGTACTTC.

The chain recombines TRBV28 with TRBJ1-5; TRBD1 matches 8 bases. The CDR3 is 16 amino acids. The ends lost 5 bases at V and 2 bases at J; junction bases unmatched: 8. From germline, CDR1 is MDHEN and CDR2 SYDVKM. DNA for the CDR3: TGTGCCAGCAGTCCCAGGGGGCCCGGTGGCAATCAGCCCCAGCATTTT. Translated, it gives CASSPRGPGGNQPQHF.

The chain joins TRBV30 to TRBJ2-7; D perhaps matches TRBD1 (6 bases). V lost 1 base to trimming and J lost 6 bases, with 10 bases between them. Per the germline V gene, CDR1 is GTSNPN and CDR2 is SVGIG (reference sequence). This CDR3 comprises 12 residues. The CDR3 nucleotides read TGTGCCTGGAGTGGGACAGCGCCCGAGCAGTACTTC. It encodes CAWSGTAPEQYF.

The chain combines TRBV28 with TRBJ2-1; 15 bases align to TRBD2. Germline values: CDR1 MDHEN, CDR2 SYDVKM. There are 15 residues in the CDR3. After removal of 4 bases from V and 9 bases from J, the junction contained 4 bases not matched to a gene. CDR3 residues: CASSWGLAGGGEQFF. CDR3 bases: TGTGCCAGCAGTTGGGGACTAGCGGGAGGAGGTGAGCAGTTCTTC.

The rearrangement links TRBV7-2 to TRBJ2-7; TRBD2 is a possible D gene (5 bases). The length of the CDR3 is 13 residues. Looked up from germline, CDR1 is SGHTA and CDR2 is FQGNSA. Trimming cost V 3 bases and J 2 bases, with 8 bases left between them. The CDR3 region is CASSLRATYEQYF. Here the CDR3 DNA reads TGTGCCAGCAGCTTGCGGGCAACCTACGAGCAGTACTTC.

This chain joins TRBV12-1 and TRBJ2-1; the table's D gene call, TRBD2, was not cross checked with the DNA. TRBV12-1 is marked as a pseudogene. This CDR3 comprises 20 residues. DNA of the CDR3: TGTGCCAGCAGCCCCGATCTACTAGCGGGAGGGGAGAGCTCCTACAATGAGCAGTTCTTC. It yields the protein CASSPDLLAGGESSYNEQFF.

V and J are TRBV7-3 and TRBJ1-1; TRBD1 is a possible D gene (5 bases). V lost 5 bases, J lost 1 base, and 11 bases lay in between. Per the germline V gene, CDR1 is SGHTA and CDR2 is FQGTGA. The CDR3 runs 14 residues. This CDR3 is CASSALGGNTEAFF. CDR3 coding DNA: TGTGCCAGCAGCGCCCTGGGGGGGAACACTGAAGCTTTCTTT.

The chain carries TRBV10-3 and TRBJ2-3; D is possibly TRBD2 (7 bases). The CDR3 totals 16 residues. V was clipped by 1 base and J by 5 bases, with 16 bases between them. The V gene's germline CDR1 is ENHRY and CDR2 SYGVKD. CDR3 loop: CAISELGAGDQDTQYF. In nucleotides, the CDR3 is TGTGCCATCAGTGAGTTGGGGGCGGGAGATCAAGATACGCAGTATTTT.

The chain's CDR3 is CASSRSTTNEKLFF. CDR3 nucleotides: TGTGCCAGCAGTCGGTCTACAACTAATGAAAAACTGTTTTTT. This chain links TRBV6-2 or TRBV6-3 with TRBJ1-4, with D hard to call. CDR1 and CDR2 from the germline V gene are MNHEY and SVGEGT. The CDR3 consists of 14 residues. Deletions cut 5 bases from V and 0 bases from J, with 7 bases between.

This clone was seen only a few times. J is TRBJ1-6 and V is TRBV5-1; D possibly corresponds to TRBD1 (5 bases). Germline V gives CDR1 SGHRS, CDR2 YFSETQ. V was clipped by 2 bases and J by 6 bases, with 9 bases between them. The CDR3 is 14 amino acids. The CDR3 here is CASSLRDSNSPLHF. The CDR3 nucleotides are TGCGCCAGCAGCTTACGTGACAGTAATTCACCCCTCCACTTT.

The chain recombines TRBV5-1 with TRBJ2-7; the match to TRBD2 covers 9 bases. Trimming removed 4 bases from V and 3 bases from J; junction bases left unmatched: 14. This CDR3 has 17 residues. Germline assignment: CDR1 SGHRS and CDR2 YFSETQ. CDR3 DNA sequence: TGCGCCAGCAGCCTGCGGGGGGGTTCTCTGGGATTCTACGAGCAGTACTTC. It codes for CASSLRGGSLGFYEQYF. The entire variable domain, with the rest obtained from reference TRBV5-1 and TRBJ2-7, is as follows: KAGVTQTPRYLIKTRGQQVTLSCSPISGHRSVSWYQQTPGQGLQFLFEYFSETQRNKGNFPGRFSGRQFSNSRSEMNVSTLELGDSALYLCASSLRGGSLGFYEQYFGPGTRLTVT.

V usage is TRBV5-1 and J usage is TRBJ1-5, with D possibly TRBD1 on 5 matching bases. With 4 bases removed from V and 7 bases from J, the gap between germline ends came to 12 bases. The CDR3 is 13 residues long. The germline gives CDR1 SGHRS, CDR2 YFSETQ. CDR3 protein: CASSPRVGQPQHF. CDR3 in DNA: TGCGCCAGCAGCCCCAGGGTCGGCCAGCCCCAGCATTTT.

The chain is built from TRBV7-3 and TRBJ2-1; 11 bases align to TRBD2. J gave up 5 bases and V 6 bases, and 9 bases lay outside the gene matches. This CDR3 has 16 amino acids. Germline values: CDR1 SGHTA, CDR2 FQGTGA. CDR3 sequence (DNA): TGTGCCAGCAGTACTAGCGGGGGCTCGTATAACAATGAGCAGTTCTTC. It translates to CASSTSGGSYNNEQFF.

V gene TRBV5-4 combines with J gene TRBJ2-2; 10 bases are a match to TRBD2. V was pared by 9 bases and J by 1 base, with 3 bases of the junction left unmatched. The germline CDR1 and CDR2 sequences are SGHNT and YYREEE (reference sequence). The CDR3 runs 14 residues. CDR3 nucleotides: TGTGCCACTGCTAGCGGGAGGAACACCGGGGAGCTGTTTTTT. As protein: CATASGRNTGELFF.

The rearrangement uses TRBV19 and TRBJ2-7; TRBD2 aligns across 7 bases. V lost 5 bases to trimming and J lost 0 bases; unmatched junction nucleotides: 1. Per germline, CDR1 LNHDA and CDR2 SQIVND (reference sequence). CDR3 length equals 13 residues. The CDR3 loop reads CASSRDYSYEQYF. The CDR3 coding sequence is TGTGCCAGTAGTCGGGACTACTCCTACGAGCAGTACTTC.

The chain carries TRBV11-2 and TRBJ1-6; D gene uncertain. This CDR3 has 15 residues. Germline-derived CDR1 and CDR2 are SGHAT and FQNNGV. With 3 bases removed from V and 10 bases from J, the gap between germline ends came to 16 bases. The CDR3 region has the DNA TGTGCCAGCAGCTTCGGACTCGAAATCGGATCACCCCTCCACTTT. Translated, it gives CASSFGLEIGSPLHF.